The clone carrying this TCR beta chain showed up just once. The CDR3 sequence is 16 residues long. Germline V gene sequence: CDR1 LNHDA, CDR2 SQIVND (reference sequence). Original handling: Researchers report that nucleated cell counts were estimated from reference gene primer amplification. Generated by immunoSEQ multiplex PCR, the TCRdb table keeps only in-frame clones and is missing some. The V and J calls and clone size were taken over from that table, and D and trimming were inferred from the DNA. The repertoire consists of some 42,000 clones, with roughly nine tenths occurring once and the leading ten covering roughly 0.39%. The sample originates from a study of blood T cell repertoires in COVID-19.

This receptor was identified in a human donor in a cohort sampled during active COVID-19. What was sequenced was peripheral blood. The chain carries TRBV19 and TRBJ2-1, with a tentative D call TRBD2 (5 bases). The CDR3 sequence is CATQTAGFGSYNEQFF. The DNA of the CDR3 is TGTGCTACCCAAACTGCGGGTTTTGGATCCTACAATGAGCAGTTCTTC.